These T cell receptor beta chains were read from a single sample in a study of shared clonotypes between healthy human individuals. The assay was immunoSEQ multiplex PCR, and TCRdb's table has in-frame clones only and misses some. The sample lists over a million clones; around 78% were seen once. Sample: memory CD4+ T cells from PBMCs. These receptors were collected from a man aged 18 to 29 in good health. Some clones in this sample may be carry-over from other donors' samples. The CDR3 runs from the conserved cysteine through the conserved F or W. The D gene is left open where the match is weak. Size tells how often a clone was seen (once, few, many) or the class of an expanded clone, and some rows leave it out.

j_gene,d_gene,abundance,v_gene,CDR3nt,CDR3aa
TRBJ2-3,.,.,TRBV30,TGTGCCTGGAGAGATACCTACACCCCGCAGTATTTT,CAWRDTYTPQYF
TRBJ2-7,.,.,TRBV6-5,TGTGCCAGCAGTTACTCAGCCAACTCCTACGAGCAGTACTTC,CASSYSANSYEQYF
TRBJ2-7,TRBD2,.,TRBV28,TGTGCCAGCAGTTTATCCCTAGCGGGGTACTACGAGCAGTACTTC,CASSLSLAGYYEQYF
TRBJ2-7,.,.,TRBV7-9,TGTGCCAGCAGCTTAGGGCTATTGCGGGAGCAGTACTTC,CASSLGLLREQYF
TRBJ2-1,.,.,TRBV2,TGTGCCAGCAGCCCCCGGGGTGAGCAGTTCTTC,CASSPRGEQFF
TRBJ2-3,TRBD1,.,TRBV18,TGTGCCAGCTCACCACCTGACAGGGGCACAGATACGCAGTATTTT,CASSPPDRGTDTQYF
TRBJ1-2,.,.,TRBV5-4,TGTGCCAGCAGCTTGGGGGCAGGCCCCTATGGCTACACCTTC,CASSLGAGPYGYTF
TRBJ2-7,.,.,TRBV4-2,TGTGCCAGCAGCCAAGGTCCGGGCTACGAGCAGTACTTC,CASSQGPGYEQYF
TRBJ2-5,TRBD2,.,TRBV19,TGTGCCAGTAGTCAACGACTAGCGGGAGGAGAAGAGACCCAGTACTTC,CASSQRLAGGEETQYF
TRBJ2-5,TRBD1,.,TRBV10-3,TGTGCCATCCAAAAGACAGGGAGTGAAGAGACCCAGTACTTC,CAIQKTGSEETQYF
TRBJ2-7,TRBD1,few,TRBV5-1,TGCGCCAGCAGCTTGGGCGGACAGGGGACGTACGAGCAGTACTTC,CASSLGGQGTYEQYF
TRBJ2-1,.,.,TRBV20-1,TGCAGTGCTAGTGATGTGGATGAGCAGTTCTTC,CSASDVDEQFF
TRBJ1-4,.,once,TRBV10-3,TGTGCCATCAGTGAGGGGACTTTATCAACTAATGAAAAACTGTTTTTT,CAISEGTLSTNEKLFF
TRBJ2-1,TRBD2,.,TRBV6-1,TGTGCCAGCAGTGGGCCGACAGCTACCGGGACTAGCGGGAAAAATGAGCAGTTCTTC,CASSGPTATGTSGKNEQFF